These T cell receptor beta chains were read from a single sample in a study of T-cell reconstitution after alpha-beta-depleted transplantation in children. TCRdb re-called the PCR reads through MiXCR, storing one row per CDR3 protein. The sample lists fewer than 450,000 distinct CDR3 sequences, under 20% occurring once. The sequenced sample was PBMCs, mostly from graft donor cells, obtained 360 days after TCRalphabeta/CD19-depleted stem cell transplant. These receptors were taken from a male patient between 2 and 9 years old who had a stem cell transplant for acute lymphoblastic leukemia, so the T cells may come from the graft donor. Both conserved end residues are part of each CDR3. The D gene is left open where the match is weak. Expanded clones get a size class; other rows say once, few or many, or leave the size out.

j_call v_call d_call clone_size cdr3_nt cdr3_aa
TRBJ2-5 TRBV29-1 - few TGCAGCGTTGGGGAGACCCAGTACTTC CSVGETQYF
TRBJ2-3 TRBV5-1 TRBD2 many TGCGCCAGCAGCTTAAGTCGGACTAGCGGGAGGCTCCATACCCCTAGCACAGATACGCAGTATTTT CASSLSRTSGRLHTPSTDTQYF
TRBJ2-6 TRBV15 TRBD2 few TGTGCCACCAGCAGGCTCCTAGCGGCCGACTTTTCTGGGGCCAACGTCCTGACTTTC CATSRLLAADFSGANVLTF
TRBJ1-1 TRBV20-1 - few TGCAGTGCTAGCCCCCACACTGAAGCTTTCTTT CSASPHTEAFF
TRBJ2-5 TRBV15 - few TGTGCCACCAGCAGAGGGAGGGAGTTGGAGACCCAGTACTTC CATSRGRELETQYF
TRBJ2-2 TRBV15 - few TGTGCCACCAGCAGAGATATAGCCTACCAAGGCGGGGAGCTGTTTTTT CATSRDIAYQGGELFF
TRBJ2-3 TRBV10-3 TRBD1 - TGTGCCATCAGTGACGGGACAGGGACTCCCACAGATACGCAGTATTTT CAISDGTGTPTDTQYF
TRBJ1-2 TRBV5-1 - - TGCGCCAGCAGCTTGTCATCCATCGAACATGGCTACACCTTC CASSLSSIEHGYTF
TRBJ2-7 TRBV5-6 TRBD2 few TGTGCCAGCAGCTTCACCGGGACTAGCGGGAGGAGCAAGCAGTACTTC CASSFTGTSGRSKQYF
TRBJ2-2 TRBV10-3 - few TGTGCCATAACCACGAACACCGGGGAGCTGTTTTTT CAITTNTGELFF
TRBJ2-1 TRBV6-2/TRBV6-3 TRBD2 - TGTGCCAGCAGTTTCGGTATTTTCGGTGCCCGGGAGGCGGATGAGCAGTTCTTC CASSFGIFGAREADEQFF
TRBJ2-7 TRBV29-1 TRBD1 few TGCAGCGTCAGTGACAGGGACGAGCAGTACTTC CSVSDRDEQYF
TRBJ2-3 TRBV10-3 TRBD1 few TGTGCCATCAGTGAAGACAGGGGGCAAGGGGATACGCAGTATTTT CAISEDRGQGDTQYF
TRBJ1-6 TRBV12-3/TRBV12-4 - - TGTGCCAGCAGTTCCCTGCAGGAGGGCGGAAGTGATTCACCCCTCCACTTT CASSSLQEGGSDSPLHF
TRBJ2-1 TRBV11-2 - - TGTGCCAGCAACCTCCAAGGTTCCAATGAGCAGTTCTTC CASNLQGSNEQFF
TRBJ2-7 TRBV29-1 TRBD1 few TGCAGCGTTGAAGTGCCCCAAGGACAGGCCAACTACGAGCAGTACTTC CSVEVPQGQANYEQYF
TRBJ2-4 TRBV12-3/TRBV12-4 - - TGTGCCAGCAGCCCAAGTAGTGTAGTTATTCAGTACTTC CASSPSSVVIQYF